This T cell receptor (beta chain) was recovered during a study of blood T cell repertoires in COVID-19. The overall study: Whether acute or convalescent, the COVID-19 samples came from the United States, Italy and Spain. In each case, the material was cDNA or gDNA derived from T cells, B-cell-depleted T cells, or PBMCs.

Original data processing: Amplification from reference gene primers served as the basis for estimated nucleated cell counts. Using immunoSEQ multiplex PCR, the repertoire was profiled, and TCRdb retains in-frame clones only, with some absent. From that table come the V and J calls and clone size; the DNA was used to work out D and trimming. The data hold some 200,000 clones, with around four fifths observed a single time. Germline CDR1 SNHLY, CDR2 FYNNEI. This CDR3 is 11 amino acids long. V lost 7 bases and J lost 3, with 7 bases in between. The receptor comes from a woman aged 45-60 years with active or convalescent COVID-19. What was sequenced was peripheral blood. This chain uses TRBV2 with TRBJ2-7; no reliable D call. CDR3: CASTLYYEQYV. The CDR3 coding sequence is TGTGCCAGCACTCTGTACTACGAGCAGTACGTC.